This is a list of T cell receptor beta chains from one sample in a study of T cells after yellow fever vaccination. One entry per CDR3 protein, called by TCRdb with MiXCR from the 5' RACE reads. The sample shows 400,000 to 450,000 distinct CDR3 sequences, 18% of them seen only once. Material: PBMCs, obtained before the yellow fever booster vaccination. These receptors originate from a man between 18 and 35 years old who received the YFV17D yellow fever vaccine. Both conserved end residues are trimmed from each CDR3. Each record gives: J gene, V gene, CDR3 protein.

TRBJ2-5	TRBV10-3	AISKQGEGETQY
TRBJ2-5	TRBV15	ATSRRVGSRGEETQY
TRBJ2-2	TRBV24-1	ATSDTRADTGELF
TRBJ1-3	TRBV7-2	ASSLAGNTIY
TRBJ1-5	TRBV20-1	SARRGVGDQPQH
TRBJ1-6	TRBV20-1	SARDGKGTGKAISPLH
TRBJ1-1	TRBV6-5	ASSSGQSPTEAF
TRBJ1-1	TRBV4-1	ASSQDRYRGVEAF
TRBJ1-1	TRBV12-3/TRBV12-4	ASSSRVPMNTEAF
TRBJ2-7	TRBV6-1	ASSEAPFGDIPTSYEQY
TRBJ2-3	TRBV7-2	ASSLEGVGIGVTDTQY
TRBJ1-6	TRBV20-1	SAPWGLGSSYNSPLH
TRBJ1-3	TRBV27	ASSRQGADTIY
TRBJ2-1	TRBV19	ATQDMPYNEQF
TRBJ2-1	TRBV5-8	ASSFSGTGVEQF
TRBJ1-5	TRBV11-2	ASSSKGRQHQPQH
TRBJ1-1	TRBV27	ASRKQGSTEAF
TRBJ2-5	TRBV11-3	ASSSDGSLETQY
TRBJ2-7	TRBV7-6	ASSLVGWRQGEEY
TRBJ2-3	TRBV6-1	ASSDRGGPNTQY
TRBJ2-1	TRBV27	ASSLGTPGLRFYNEQF
TRBJ2-1	TRBV15	ATSKRTSGRGYNEQF
TRBJ1-1	TRBV29-1	SVEDYRSAEAF
TRBJ1-2	TRBV7-9	ASSLRARGYT
TRBJ2-2	TRBV7-9	AGRKIAGDTGELF
TRBJ2-5	TRBV2	ASGRSSGGGETQY
TRBJ2-5	TRBV7-2	ASSLDRPTETQY
TRBJ1-4	TRBV20-1	SARRQGARTNEKLF
TRBJ2-1	TRBV29-1	SVEISGGDYNEQF
TRBJ1-1	TRBV5-1	ASSLEERNEAF
TRBJ2-1	TRBV28	ASSDLYNEQF
TRBJ2-1	TRBV4-2	ASSQEPFSGGLNEQF
TRBJ1-2	TRBV28	ASQPTGGYGYT
TRBJ2-5	TRBV2	ASSEDRGQPQETQY
TRBJ2-3	TRBV6-1	ASSRSPHSTDTQY
TRBJ2-3	TRBV4-1	ASSQVHADTQY
TRBJ2-2	TRBV4-2	ASSQDYGTGELF
TRBJ2-3	TRBV10-3	AISPQRGGAHLTDTQY
TRBJ2-4	TRBV7-2	ASSSPPNIQY
TRBJ1-1	TRBV12-3/TRBV12-4	ASSLEGAGAEAF
TRBJ2-2	TRBV7-2	ASSSRTGGLVGELF
TRBJ2-2	TRBV29-1	SVDSQTGSTGELF
TRBJ2-1	TRBV2	ASSEGSRRGF
TRBJ2-7	TRBV4-1	ASSYPGTGVEQY
TRBJ2-3	TRBV5-1	ASSPDRGATDTQY
TRBJ1-6	TRBV7-2	ASSPGTVNLH
TRBJ1-5	TRBV12-3/TRBV12-4	ASNLERQPQH
TRBJ1-1	TRBV20-1	SAPWGVEAF
TRBJ1-1	TRBV4-1	ASSPRTATVRNTEAF
TRBJ1-1	TRBV20-1	SAPRAGSKMNTEAF
TRBJ1-5	TRBV5-6	ASSLAAGTPNQPQH
TRBJ1-4	TRBV27	ASSSRPTNEKLF
TRBJ2-4	TRBV29-1	SAGTRLAKNIQY
TRBJ2-1	TRBV7-9	ASSLNRQGYNEQF
TRBJ2-1	TRBV7-2	ASSLVGAGAQLNEQF